This T cell receptor (beta chain) is from a study of blood T cell repertoires in COVID-19. Authors' methods: Nucleated cell counts were estimated from reference gene primer amplification. The table came from immunoSEQ multiplex PCR; TCRdb's copy has only in-frame clones and leaves some out. V, J and clone size are taken as reported in that table, and D and trimming were inferred from the DNA itself. The sample holds 45,000 to 65,000 clones, around 81% seen once. A few counts support this clone. An end of the junction differs from the germline gene, which may be a read error. Sequences were obtained from peripheral blood. The source is a woman aged 60-70 years with acute or convalescent COVID-19.

For the CDR3, the DNA is TGTGCCAGCAGCGCCGGCAGGGTGAAAACTGAAGCTTTCTTT. As protein: CASSAGRVKTEAFF. The V call is TRBV7-9, the J call TRBJ1-1, with D possibly TRBD1 on 5 matching bases. The V gene's germline CDR1 is SEHNR and CDR2 FQNEAQ (reference sequence). The CDR3 has 14 residues.